This T cell receptor (beta chain) appears in the sequencing data of a study of T cells in Graves' hyperthyroidism and ophthalmopathy. Whole-study results and caveats: It was a median around 6 months before onset that the model predicted ophthalmopathy.

With 0 bases removed from V and 4 bases from J, the gap between germline ends came to 12 bases. In germline, CDR1 is SGDLS, CDR2 YYNGEE. CDR3 length: 15 residues. Points on this clonotype: As yet, its antigen is unknown.

Amplification of TCR beta CDR3 regions was performed using RNA transcripts as template. The HTBI primer set served for first-round RT-PCR of the TCR CDR3. TCRdb passed the multiplex PCR reads through MiXCR, listing each CDR3 protein once. Here the sample spans about 740,000 distinct CDR3 sequences, 14% being singletons. These patients, aged 18 to 65, had recently diagnosed hyperthyroidism lasting under 2 months. Patients showing uncontrolled infection, other autoimmune disease, pregnancy or lactation were ineligible. The diagnoses drew upon clinical symptoms, serum thyroxine and TRAb, thyroid ultrasound and orbital computed tomography.

V and J are TRBV9 and TRBJ2-3; perhaps TRBD1 as D (5 bases). Sequencing was done on a sample of blood. This TCR came from a woman in her late teens or twenties with Graves' hyperthyroidism. CDR3 residues: CASSVEAQGPDTQYF. The CDR3 DNA sequence: TGTGCCAGCAGCGTAGAAGCCCAGGGCCCAGATACGCAGTATTTT.